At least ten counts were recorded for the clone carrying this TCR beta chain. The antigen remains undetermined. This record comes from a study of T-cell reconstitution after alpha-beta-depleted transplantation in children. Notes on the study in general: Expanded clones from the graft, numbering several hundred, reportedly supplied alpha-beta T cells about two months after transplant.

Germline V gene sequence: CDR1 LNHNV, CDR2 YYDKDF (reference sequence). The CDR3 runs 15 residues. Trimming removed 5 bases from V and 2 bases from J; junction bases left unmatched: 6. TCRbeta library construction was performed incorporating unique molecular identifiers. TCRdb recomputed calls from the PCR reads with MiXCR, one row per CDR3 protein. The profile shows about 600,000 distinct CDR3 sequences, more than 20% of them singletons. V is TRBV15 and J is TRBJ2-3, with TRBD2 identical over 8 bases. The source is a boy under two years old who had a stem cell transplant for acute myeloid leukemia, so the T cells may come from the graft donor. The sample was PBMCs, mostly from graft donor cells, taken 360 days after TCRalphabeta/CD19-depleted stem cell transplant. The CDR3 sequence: CATSAGLADTDTQYF. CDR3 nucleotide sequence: TGTGCCACCAGCGCAGGACTAGCTGACACAGATACGCAGTATTTT.